This entry lists 17 T cell receptor beta chains sequenced from one sample in a study of cytomegalovirus exposure and HLA in healthy donors (TCRdb year 2017). The library was produced with the immunoSEQ multiplex PCR assay. For the multiplex PCR, a mixture combining 60 forward primers for TCR Vbeta segments and 13 reverse primers for TCR Jbeta segments was used. As stored in TCRdb, this immuneACCESS dataset retains in-frame rearrangements with V and J assigned. A fraction of the clones does not appear; measured against another copy, unresolved V genes explain less than half of the discrepancy, and the remainder lacks a known reason. This sample lists roughly 140,000 clones; approximately 84% were detected once. The top ten clonotypes cover roughly 2.4% of the sample. Input material: PBMCs. Source of these receptors: a woman in her late teens or twenties in good health and CMV-seronegative.

This chain joins TRBV7-9 and TRBJ1-5; D possibly corresponds to TRBD1 (6 bases). The length of the CDR3 is 16 residues. Trimming took 5 bases from V and 6 from J, leaving 20 bases between them. CDR1 SEHNR and CDR2 FQNEAQ come from the germline V gene (reference sequence). The CDR3 loop reads CASSHLLQGKVQPQHF. Here the CDR3 DNA reads TGTGCCAGCAGCCATCTCCTACAGGGAAAGGTTCAGCCCCAGCATTTT.

The chain recombines TRBV5-1 with TRBJ2-3; 13 nucleotides align to TRBD2. J was trimmed by 3 bases and V by 4 bases; bases with no gene match: 5. CDR1 SGHRS and CDR2 YFSETQ come from the germline V gene. This CDR3 has 16 amino acids. The CDR3 region has the DNA TGCGCCAGCAGCGCCGGACTAGCGGGAGTAACAGATACGCAGTATTTT. Translated: CASSAGLAGVTDTQYF.

This clone was counted once. The chain couples TRBV7-2 to TRBJ1-2; D is uncertain. The V end was cut by 1 base, the J end by 8 bases, with 14 bases between. The CDR3 has 14 residues. CDR1 is SGHTA and CDR2 is FQGNSA in the germline V gene. The CDR3 region is CASSLVGRAYGYTF. In DNA form, the CDR3 reads TGTGCCAGCAGCTTAGTTGGGCGGGCATACGGCTACACCTTC.

The chain couples TRBV27 to TRBJ2-7; D possibly corresponds to TRBD1 (6 bases). Trimming left V 6 bases short and J 6 bases short, with 18 bases between. The CDR3 has 14 amino acids. The germline gives CDR1 MNHEY, CDR2 SMNVEV (reference sequence). CDR3 loop: CASRGLGRGGEQYF. CDR3 in DNA: TGTGCCAGCAGGGGGTTGGGCAGGGGCGGCGAGCAGTACTTC.

The chain has TRBV5-4 and TRBJ2-3, with TRBD2 identical over 8 bases. The CDR3 loop spans 16 amino acids. Germline assignment: CDR1 SGHNT and CDR2 YYREEE (reference sequence). The ends lost 6 bases at V and 0 bases at J; junction bases unmatched: 9. CDR3 bases: TGTGCCAGCACGCTTGGGCGGGGGGCTAGCACAGATACGCAGTATTTT. It yields the protein CASTLGRGASTDTQYF.

The rearrangement uses TRBV27 and TRBJ1-1; a weak D match, TRBD1 (5 bases). Between the trimmed V and J ends, which lost 7 bases and 4 bases, there was a span of 10 bases. There are 12 residues in the CDR3. Germline V CDR1 and CDR2: MNHEY, SMNVEV (reference sequence). CDR3 sequence: CASTTGGTEAFF. CDR3 DNA: TGTGCCAGCACCACGGGGGGCACTGAAGCTTTCTTT.

This chain connects TRBV7-2 to TRBJ2-1; 7 bases are shared with TRBD2. With V trimmed by 4 bases and J by 1 base, 7 bases remained unmatched. CDR3 size: 16 residues. Germline V gene sequence: CDR1 SGHTA, CDR2 FQGNSA. The CDR3 DNA follows: TGTGCCAGCAGCTCTCTTGGGGGGGGGTCCTACAATGAGCAGTTCTTC. It specifies CASSSLGGGSYNEQFF.

The J gene is TRBJ2-7, the V gene TRBV6-1, with TRBD1 matching over 8 bases. This CDR3 comprises 13 residues. V gave up 6 bases and J gave up 7 bases; unmatched junction bases: 8. Germline CDR1 reads MNHNS; CDR2 reads SASEGT. Written as DNA, the CDR3 is TGTGCCAGCAGAAGAACAGGGGGGAGTGAGCAGTACTTC. Translated: CASRRTGGSEQYF.

The genes are TRBV28 and TRBJ2-5; TRBD1 agrees at 7 bases. The J call may not be correct, given that the DNA end is closer to TRBJ2-7. CDR3 size: 15 residues. Germline V gene data show CDR1 as MDHEN and CDR2 as SYDVKM. This CDR3 reads CASSLPQGVSYEQYF. The CDR3 DNA reads as TGTGCCAGCAGCTTGCCCCAGGGGGTTTCCTACGAGCAGTACTTC.

This sequence joins TRBV6-5 and TRBJ1-2; 8 bases are a match to TRBD1. The J segment lost 3 bases and the V segment lost 6 bases, leaving 9 bases of the junction unmatched. The CDR3 has 15 residues. The V gene's germline CDR1 is MNHEY and CDR2 SVGAGI. DNA of the CDR3: TGTGCCAGCAGGGGCAGGGGGCTGGGTTACTATGGCTACACCTTC. Translation: CASRGRGLGYYGYTF.

The chain uses TRBV4-3 and TRBJ2-5; the D is unclear. V gave up 4 bases and J gave up 2 bases, with 11 bases separating them. This CDR3 is 14 amino acids long. Per the germline V gene, CDR1 is LGHNA and CDR2 is YSLEER. In DNA form, the CDR3 reads TGCGCCAGCAGCCGACGACTTGAACAAGAGACCCAGTACTTC. This encodes CASSRRLEQETQYF.

This clone came up a few times. The V and J genes are TRBV7-2 and TRBJ1-5, with D uncertain. The V and J ends lost 1 base and 7 bases respectively, with 11 bases between them. This CDR3 region has 14 residues. CDR1 and CDR2 from the germline V gene are SGHTA and FQGNSA. In DNA, the CDR3 is TGTGCCAGCAGCTTAGATTGGCGAGGACAGCCCCAGCATTTT. Its translation is CASSLDWRGQPQHF.

The chain joins TRBV6-5 to TRBJ2-6, with unresolved D. Trimming removed 2 bases from V and 8 bases from J, with 7 bases in between. Germline-derived CDR1 and CDR2 are MNHEY and SVGAGI. CDR3 length equals 13 residues. CDR3 DNA: TGTGCCAGCAGTTACGACTTCACCAACGTCCTGACTTTC. It specifies CASSYDFTNVLTF.

The chain uses TRBV4-1 and TRBJ1-1; D might be TRBD1 (5 bases). Germline V lookup: CDR1 MGHRA, CDR2 YSYEKL. The V end lost 8 bases, the J end lost 0 bases, and 19 bases lay between the germline ends. The CDR3 has 16 residues. CDR3 bases: TGCGCCAGCTCCCAAGGTAGGGGCTGGATGAACACTGAAGCTTTCTTT. Protein sequence: CASSQGRGWMNTEAFF.

The chain joins TRBV30 to TRBJ2-5; no clear D gene. The V gene's germline CDR1 is GTSNPN and CDR2 SVGIG (reference sequence). The CDR3 sequence is 11 residues long. V was shortened by 2 bases and J by 5 bases, with 6 bases between the two germline ends. CDR3 in amino acids: CAWSPSETQYF. CDR3 in DNA: TGTGCCTGGAGTCCCTCCGAGACCCAGTACTTC.

This chain connects TRBV11-3 to TRBJ2-6; 10 bases align to TRBD1. The length of the CDR3 is 17 residues. V shed 1 base and J 4 bases; nucleotides not matched to a gene: 4. Germline V gives CDR1 SGHNT, CDR2 YENEEA. CDR3 coding DNA: TGTGCCAGCAGCTTAGGGACAGGGGGAGGGGGGGCCAACGTCCTGACTTTC. Encoded protein: CASSLGTGGGGANVLTF.

V usage is TRBV30 and J usage is TRBJ2-1; D is uncertain. This CDR3 has 11 residues. V was cut by 5 bases and J by 8 bases, with 10 bases left in between. Germline lookup yields CDR1 GTSNPN and CDR2 SVGIG (reference sequence). The CDR3 protein is CAWEFRYEQFF. For the CDR3, the DNA is TGTGCCTGGGAGTTCCGATATGAGCAGTTCTTC.